The 16 T cell receptor beta chains below come from one sample, sequenced in a study of blood T cell repertoires in COVID-19 (dated by TCRdb to the early 2020s). Libraries were prepared through the immunoSEQ multiplex PCR assay. TCRdb took over this immuneACCESS table, retaining in-frame rearrangements with V and J assigned. Such tables are incomplete; in checked studies, under half of the missing clones stem from an unresolved V gene, and the remainder is unexplained. This sample comprises some 340,000 clones, around nine tenths of them detected only once. Clones ranked in the top ten supply almost 4% of the sample. Sequencing was performed on PBMCs or T cells enriched from blood (not recorded which). Receptor source: a woman in her twenties or thirties who had been exposed to COVID-19.

Remarks on this clone: Its ends do not fully match the called genes, so a read error is possible. The V and J genes are TRBV7-2 and TRBJ2-1; 9 positions match TRBD2. Germline CDR1 SGHTA, CDR2 FQGNSA. CDR3 size: 12 residues. The CDR3 coding sequence is TGTGCCAGCAGCTTATGGCGGGGGGGCCTGATCTTC. Protein product: CASSLWRGGLIF.

The chain couples TRBV6-1 to TRBJ1-3; D perhaps matches TRBD1 (5 bases). The CDR3 extends over 14 amino acids. The V and J ends lost 2 bases and 2 bases respectively, with 7 bases between them. CDR1 is MNHNS, CDR2 SASEGT, per germline. Written as DNA, the CDR3 is TGTGCCAGCAGTGAAAGCAGGGCTGGAAACACCATATATTTT. The encoded protein is CASSESRAGNTIYF.

The J gene is TRBJ2-1, the V gene TRBV20-1; D is unclear. The V end was cut by 3 bases, the J end by 0 bases, with 15 bases between. The germline V gene has CDR1 DFQATT and CDR2 SNEGSKA (reference sequence). The CDR3 consists of 16 residues. CDR3 residues: CSASPAVSSSYNEQFF. The CDR3 DNA reads TGCAGTGCTAGTCCGGCAGTATCTAGCTCCTACAATGAGCAGTTCTTC.

The chain combines TRBV3-1 (or the pseudogene TRBV3-2) with TRBJ2-5, with 9 bases that match TRBD1. CDR1 and CDR2 from the germline V gene are LGHDT and YNNKEL (reference sequence). The junction had 11 bases not matched to a gene; V was cut back by 3 bases and J by 0 bases. This CDR3 spans 18 amino acids. Here the CDR3 reads CASSHGTGRISNQETQYF. The CDR3 bases are TGTGCCAGCAGCCACGGGACAGGGAGGATATCGAACCAAGAGACCCAGTACTTC.

DNA of the CDR3: TGTGCCAGCTCAACTGACAGTAAAGAGACCCAGTACTTC. This codes for CASSTDSKETQYF. The chain carries TRBV18 and TRBJ2-5; D may be TRBD1 (5 bases). Between the trimmed V and J ends, which lost 5 bases and 3 bases, there was a span of 10 bases. The CDR3 runs to 13 residues. CDR1 is KGHSH, CDR2 LQKENI, per germline.

The V and J genes are TRBV6-2 or TRBV6-3 and TRBJ1-5; D is perhaps TRBD1 (5 bases). The CDR3 has 12 amino acids. V was trimmed by 6 bases and J by 6 bases, leaving 9 bases between them. Germline assignment: CDR1 MNHEY and CDR2 SVGEGT. CDR3 bases: TGTGCCAGCAGCCTCAGGGTTCAGCCCCAGCATTTT. Translation gives CASSLRVQPQHF.

This chain links TRBV10-3 with TRBJ1-1; the D gene is possibly TRBD1 (5 bases). The germline V and J ends were trimmed by 6 bases and 1 base, with 9 bases remaining between them. This CDR3 has 13 residues. Germline CDR1 ENHRY, CDR2 SYGVKD. CDR3 in amino acids: CAIRTTGNTEAFF. CDR3 nucleotide sequence: TGTGCCATCAGAACAACAGGGAACACTGAAGCTTTCTTT.

This chain links TRBV10-3 with TRBJ2-5; 7 bases are a match to TRBD2. Germline assignment: CDR1 ENHRY and CDR2 SYGVKD. V lost 4 bases, J lost 1 base, and 3 bases stayed unmatched. The CDR3 contains 14 residues. CDR3 DNA sequence: TGTGCCATCAGTGGGACTAGTGGCCAAGAGACCCAGTACTTC. Translated: CAISGTSGQETQYF.

J is TRBJ1-2 and V is TRBV9; 7 nucleotides align to TRBD1. The CDR3 has 18 amino acids. The junction had 22 bases not matched to a gene; V was cut back by 3 bases and J by 8 bases. CDR1 and CDR2 from the germline V gene are SGDLS and YYNGEE. Here the CDR3 reads CASSEGIKTGPILWGYTF. The CDR3 nucleotides are TGTGCCAGCAGCGAGGGGATTAAGACAGGGCCTATCCTATGGGGCTACACCTTC.

The chain has TRBV7-9 and TRBJ1-1; tentative D call: TRBD1 (6 bases). The germline gives CDR1 SEHNR, CDR2 FQNEAQ (reference sequence). The CDR3 is made up of 14 amino acids. V lost 1 base, J lost 4 bases, and 10 bases lay in between. The CDR3 nucleotides read TGTGCCAGCAGCTTAGGGCCAGGGGCCACTGAAGCTTTCTTT. As protein: CASSLGPGATEAFF.

The chain is built from TRBV20-1 and TRBJ2-5, with D possibly TRBD1 on 6 matching bases. Trimming removed 3 bases from V and 5 bases from J, with 16 bases in between. Germline CDR1 and CDR2: DFQATT and SNEGSKA (reference sequence). This CDR3 region has 14 residues. In DNA form, the CDR3 reads TGCAGTGCTAGTTTGGCAGGGGTTAAGGAGACCCAGTACTTC. Its translation is CSASLAGVKETQYF.

The chain carries TRBV5-1 and TRBJ1-3; D not resolved. Germline CDR1 is SGHRS and CDR2 is YFSETQ. V lost 1 base to trimming and J lost 2 bases, with 16 bases between them. The CDR3 has 17 amino acids. Here the CDR3 reads CASSLFGTSRAGNTIYF. DNA of the CDR3: TGCGCCAGCAGCTTGTTTGGTACATCCCGGGCTGGAAACACCATATATTTT.

This clone was recorded a few times. The chain is built from TRBV5-1 and TRBJ1-2; 10 positions match TRBD1. V was clipped by 4 bases and J by 4 bases; unmatched bases: 13. The CDR3 contains 17 residues. From germline, CDR1 is SGHRS and CDR2 YFSETQ. This chain's CDR3 is CASSPGQGKSMTYGYTF. The CDR3 DNA reads as TGCGCCAGCAGCCCGGGACAGGGGAAGTCCATGACCTATGGCTACACCTTC.

This chain links TRBV6-5 with TRBJ2-7; D is ambiguous. V lost 5 bases, J lost 3 bases, and 17 bases lay in between. This CDR3 is built from 15 residues. Germline-derived CDR1 and CDR2 are MNHEY and SVGAGI. CDR3 DNA sequence: TGTGCCAGCAGTCCTGATGTCGGTGCCTTCTACGAGCAGTACTTC. As protein: CASSPDVGAFYEQYF.

J is TRBJ1-6 and V is TRBV9; 7 bases line up with TRBD1. Germline V gives CDR1 SGDLS, CDR2 YYNGEE. This CDR3 spans 12 amino acids. With 5 bases clipped from V and 10 bases from J, the junction kept 3 bases outside the gene matches. The DNA of the CDR3 is TGTGCCAGCAGTACAGGGGACTCACCCCTCCACTTT. Translated, it gives CASSTGDSPLHF. Combining the CDR3 with reference TRBV9 and TRBJ1-6 gives the whole variable domain DSGVTQTPKHLITATGQRVTLRCSPRSGDLSVYWYQQSLDQGLQFLIQYYNGEERAKGNILERFSAQQFPDLHSELNLSSLELGDSALYFCASSTGDSPLHFGNGTRLTVT.

The rearrangement uses TRBV5-6 and TRBJ2-7, with a tentative D call TRBD2 (5 bases). CDR1 SGHDT and CDR2 YYEEEE come from the germline V gene. V was pared by 4 bases and J by 6 bases, with 14 bases between. The CDR3 covers 13 residues. Here the CDR3 reads CASSKDSKGEQYF. CDR3 bases: TGTGCCAGCAGCAAGGACTCGAAAGGCGAGCAGTACTTC.